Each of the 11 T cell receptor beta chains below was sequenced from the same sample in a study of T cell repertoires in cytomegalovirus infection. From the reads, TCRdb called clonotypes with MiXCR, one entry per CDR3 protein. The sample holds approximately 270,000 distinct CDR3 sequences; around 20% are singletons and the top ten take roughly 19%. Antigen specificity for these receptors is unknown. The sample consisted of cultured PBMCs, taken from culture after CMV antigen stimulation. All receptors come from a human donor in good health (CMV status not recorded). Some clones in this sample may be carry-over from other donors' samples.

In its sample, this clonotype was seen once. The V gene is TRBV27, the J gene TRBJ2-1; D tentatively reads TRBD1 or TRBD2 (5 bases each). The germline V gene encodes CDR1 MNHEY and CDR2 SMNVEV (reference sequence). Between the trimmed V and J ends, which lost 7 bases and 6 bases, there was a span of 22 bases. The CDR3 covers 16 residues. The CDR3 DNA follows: TGTGCCAGCACCTTTAATGGGGGAAGGGGAGTCAATGAGCAGTTCTTC. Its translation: CASTFNGGRGVNEQFF.

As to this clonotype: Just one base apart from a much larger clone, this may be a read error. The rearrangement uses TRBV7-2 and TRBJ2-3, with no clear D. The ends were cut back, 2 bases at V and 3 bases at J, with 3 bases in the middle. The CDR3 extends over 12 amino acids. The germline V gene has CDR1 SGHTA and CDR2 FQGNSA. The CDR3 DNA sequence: TGTGCCAGCAGCTTAATGACAGATACGCAGTATTTT. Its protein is CASSLMTDTQYF.

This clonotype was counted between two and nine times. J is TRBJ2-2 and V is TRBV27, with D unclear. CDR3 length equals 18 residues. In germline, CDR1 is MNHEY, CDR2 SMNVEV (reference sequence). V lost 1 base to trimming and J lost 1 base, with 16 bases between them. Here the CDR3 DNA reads TGTGCCAGCAGTTTATTGGGTGTATTCTCCGTGAACACCGGGGAGCTGTTTTTT. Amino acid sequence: CASSLLGVFSVNTGELFF.

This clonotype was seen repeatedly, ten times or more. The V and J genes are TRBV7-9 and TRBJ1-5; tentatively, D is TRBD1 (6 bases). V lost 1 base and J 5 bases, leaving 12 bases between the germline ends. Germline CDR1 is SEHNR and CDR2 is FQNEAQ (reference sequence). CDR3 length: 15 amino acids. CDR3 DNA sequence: TGTGCCAGCAGCTTAGGGGTGGGGGGCGATCAGCCCCAGCATTTT. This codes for CASSLGVGGDQPQHF. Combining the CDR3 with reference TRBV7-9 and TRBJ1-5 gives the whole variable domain DTGVSQNPRHKITKRGQNVTFRCDPISEHNRLYWYRQTLGQGPEFLTYFQNEAQLEKSRLLSDRFSAERPKGSFSTLEIQRTEQGDSAMYLCASSLGVGGDQPQHFGDGTRLSIL.

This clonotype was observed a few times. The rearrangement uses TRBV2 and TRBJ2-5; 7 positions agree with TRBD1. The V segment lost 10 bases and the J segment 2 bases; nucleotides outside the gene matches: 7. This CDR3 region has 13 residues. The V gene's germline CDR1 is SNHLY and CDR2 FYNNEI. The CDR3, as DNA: TGTGCCACCACGGGACAGATACAAGAGACCCAGTACTTC. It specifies CATTGQIQETQYF. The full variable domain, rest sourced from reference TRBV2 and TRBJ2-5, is EPEVTQTPSHQVTQMGQEVILRCVPISNHLYFYWYRQILGQKVEFLVSFYNNEISEKSEIFDDQFSVERPDGSNFTLKIRSTKLEDSAMYFCATTGQIQETQYFGPGTRLLVL.

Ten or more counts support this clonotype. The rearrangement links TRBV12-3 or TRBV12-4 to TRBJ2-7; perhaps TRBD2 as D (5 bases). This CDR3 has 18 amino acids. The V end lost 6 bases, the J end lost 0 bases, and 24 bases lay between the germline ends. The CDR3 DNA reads TGTGCCAGCAGCAACGGACTGCCTTGGCGAGTAGGCTCCTACGAGCAGTACTTC. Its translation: CASSNGLPWRVGSYEQYF.

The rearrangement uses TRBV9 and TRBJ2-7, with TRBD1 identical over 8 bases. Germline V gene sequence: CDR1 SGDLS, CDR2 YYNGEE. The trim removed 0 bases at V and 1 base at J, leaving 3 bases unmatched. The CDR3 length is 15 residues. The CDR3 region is CASSVAGTGSYEQYF. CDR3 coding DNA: TGTGCCAGCAGCGTAGCTGGGACAGGTTCCTACGAGCAGTACTTC. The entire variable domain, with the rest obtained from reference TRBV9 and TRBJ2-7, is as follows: DSGVTQTPKHLITATGQRVTLRCSPRSGDLSVYWYQQSLDQGLQFLIQYYNGEERAKGNILERFSAQQFPDLHSELNLSSLELGDSALYFCASSVAGTGSYEQYFGPGTRLTVT.

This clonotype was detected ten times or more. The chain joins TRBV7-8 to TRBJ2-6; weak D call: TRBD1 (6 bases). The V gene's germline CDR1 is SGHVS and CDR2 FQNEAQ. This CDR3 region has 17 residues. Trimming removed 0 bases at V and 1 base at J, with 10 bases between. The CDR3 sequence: CASSLAQGGSGANVLTF. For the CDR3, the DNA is TGTGCCAGCAGCTTAGCACAGGGCGGATCTGGGGCCAACGTCCTGACTTTC.

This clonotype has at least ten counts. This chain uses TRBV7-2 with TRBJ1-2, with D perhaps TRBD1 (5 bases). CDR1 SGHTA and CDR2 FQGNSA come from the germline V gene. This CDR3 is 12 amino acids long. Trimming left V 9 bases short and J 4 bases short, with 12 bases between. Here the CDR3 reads CASDRGSYGYTF. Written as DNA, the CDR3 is TGTGCCAGTGACAGAGGCAGCTATGGCTACACCTTC. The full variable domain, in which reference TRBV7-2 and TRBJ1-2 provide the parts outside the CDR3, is GAGVSQSPSNKVTEKGKDVELRCDPISGHTALYWYRQSLGQGLEFLIYFQGNSAPDKSGLPSDRFSAERTGGSVSTLTIQRTQQEDSAVYLCASDRGSYGYTFGSGTRLTVV.

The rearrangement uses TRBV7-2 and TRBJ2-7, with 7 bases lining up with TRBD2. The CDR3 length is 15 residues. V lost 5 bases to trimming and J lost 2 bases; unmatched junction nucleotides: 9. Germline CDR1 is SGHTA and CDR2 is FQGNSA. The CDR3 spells CASSLSGERAYEQYF. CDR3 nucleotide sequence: TGTGCCAGCAGCCTAAGCGGGGAGCGGGCCTACGAGCAGTACTTC.

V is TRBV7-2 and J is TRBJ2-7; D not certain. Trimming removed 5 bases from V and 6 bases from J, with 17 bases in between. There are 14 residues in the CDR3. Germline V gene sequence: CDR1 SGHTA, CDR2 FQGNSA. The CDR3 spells CASSLQTGPGEQYF. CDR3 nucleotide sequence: TGTGCCAGCAGCCTACAAACTGGGCCCGGCGAGCAGTACTTC.